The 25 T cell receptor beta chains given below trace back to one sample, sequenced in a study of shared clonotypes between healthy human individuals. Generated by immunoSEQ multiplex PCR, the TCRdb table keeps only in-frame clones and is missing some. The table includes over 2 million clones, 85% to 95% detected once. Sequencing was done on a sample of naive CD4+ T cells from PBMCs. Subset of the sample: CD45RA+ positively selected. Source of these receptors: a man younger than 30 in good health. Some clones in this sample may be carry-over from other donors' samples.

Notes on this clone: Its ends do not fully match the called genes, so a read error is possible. This CDR3 is CASGLRASSADTGELFF. The CDR3 bases are TGTGCCAGCGGCTTGCGGGCCTCTTCGGCCGACACCGGGGAGCTGTTTTTT. V is TRBV7-3 and J is TRBJ2-2; D may be TRBD2 (5 bases). The CDR3 totals 17 residues. Germline CDR1 is SGHTA and CDR2 is FQGTGA.

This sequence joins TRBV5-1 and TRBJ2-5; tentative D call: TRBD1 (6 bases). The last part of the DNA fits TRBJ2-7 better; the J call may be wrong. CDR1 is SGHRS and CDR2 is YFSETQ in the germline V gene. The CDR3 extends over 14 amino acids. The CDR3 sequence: CASSSGVHRSEQYF. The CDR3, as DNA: TGCGCCAGCAGCTCAGGGGTGCACCGATCCGAGCAGTACTTC.

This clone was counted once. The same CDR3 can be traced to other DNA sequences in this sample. CDR3 in amino acids: CASSTAYEQYF. The CDR3 DNA follows: TGTGCCAGCAGCACCGCTTACGAGCAGTACTTC. The rearrangement uses TRBV7-2 and TRBJ2-7; no reliable D call. Between the trimmed V and J ends, which lost 5 bases and 4 bases, there was a span of 6 bases. The germline V gene encodes CDR1 SGHTA and CDR2 FQGNSA. This CDR3 is built from 11 residues.

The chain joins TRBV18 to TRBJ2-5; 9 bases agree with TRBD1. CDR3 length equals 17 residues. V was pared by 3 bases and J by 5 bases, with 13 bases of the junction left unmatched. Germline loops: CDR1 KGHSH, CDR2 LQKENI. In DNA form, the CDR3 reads TGTGCCAGCTCACCGGGAACAGGGGGCGAAAGACGTGAGACCCAGTACTTC. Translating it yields CASSPGTGGERRETQYF.

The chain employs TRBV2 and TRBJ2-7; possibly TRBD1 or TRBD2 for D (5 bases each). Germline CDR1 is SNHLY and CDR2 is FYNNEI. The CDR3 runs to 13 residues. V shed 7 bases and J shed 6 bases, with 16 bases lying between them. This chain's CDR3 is CASKSGPAGEQYF. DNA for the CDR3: TGTGCCAGCAAGTCGGGGCCTGCAGGCGAGCAGTACTTC. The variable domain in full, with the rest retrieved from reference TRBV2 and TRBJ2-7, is EPEVTQTPSHQVTQMGQEVILRCVPISNHLYFYWYRQILGQKVEFLVSFYNNEISEKSEIFDDQFSVERPDGSNFTLKIRSTKLEDSAMYFCASKSGPAGEQYFGPGTRLTVT.

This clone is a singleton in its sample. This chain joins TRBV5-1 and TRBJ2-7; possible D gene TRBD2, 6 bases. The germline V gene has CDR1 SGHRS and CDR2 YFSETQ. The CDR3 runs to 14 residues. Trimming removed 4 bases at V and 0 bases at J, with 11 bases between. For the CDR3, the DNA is TGCGCCAGCAGCACCTTGGGAGGCTCCTACGAGCAGTACTTC. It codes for CASSTLGGSYEQYF.

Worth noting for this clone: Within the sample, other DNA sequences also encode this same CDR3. In DNA, the CDR3 is TGCGCCAGCAGCTTGGGCCCCAGTAACTATGGCTACACCTTC. Its protein product is CASSLGPSNYGYTF. The chain couples TRBV5-1 to TRBJ1-2; D is ambiguous. The V end was cut by 0 bases, the J end by 1 base, with 7 bases between. The CDR3 has 14 residues. Germline V lookup: CDR1 SGHRS, CDR2 YFSETQ.

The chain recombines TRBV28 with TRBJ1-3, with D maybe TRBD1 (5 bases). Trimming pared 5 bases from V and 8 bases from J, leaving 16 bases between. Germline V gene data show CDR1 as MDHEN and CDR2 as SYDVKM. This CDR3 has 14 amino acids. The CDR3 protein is CASSRDGRSHTIYF. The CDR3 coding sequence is TGTGCCAGCAGTAGGGACGGCCGGAGTCACACCATATATTTT.

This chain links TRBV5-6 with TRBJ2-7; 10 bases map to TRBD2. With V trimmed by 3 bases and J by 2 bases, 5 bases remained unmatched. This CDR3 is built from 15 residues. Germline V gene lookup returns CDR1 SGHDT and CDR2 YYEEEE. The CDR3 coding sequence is TGTGCCAGCAGCTCGGTGCTAGCGGGAGCCTACGAGCAGTACTTC. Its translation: CASSSVLAGAYEQYF.

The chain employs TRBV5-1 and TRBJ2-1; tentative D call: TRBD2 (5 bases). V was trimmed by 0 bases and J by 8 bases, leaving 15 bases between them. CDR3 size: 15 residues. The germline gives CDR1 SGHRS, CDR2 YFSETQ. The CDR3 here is CASSLARLEVDEQFF. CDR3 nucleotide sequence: TGCGCCAGCAGCTTGGCGAGACTGGAGGTGGATGAGCAGTTCTTC.

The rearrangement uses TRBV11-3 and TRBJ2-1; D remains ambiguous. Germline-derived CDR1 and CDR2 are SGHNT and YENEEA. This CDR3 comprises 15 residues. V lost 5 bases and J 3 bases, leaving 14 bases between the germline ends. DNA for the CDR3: TGTGCCAGCAGCCGGACCGCTAACTACTACAATGAGCAGTTCTTC. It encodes CASSRTANYYNEQFF.

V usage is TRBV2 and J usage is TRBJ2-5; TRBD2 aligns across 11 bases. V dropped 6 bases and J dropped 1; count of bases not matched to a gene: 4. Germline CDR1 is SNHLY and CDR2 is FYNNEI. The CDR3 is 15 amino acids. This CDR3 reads CASRLTSGAQETQYF. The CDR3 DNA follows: TGTGCCAGCAGGCTGACTAGCGGGGCCCAAGAGACCCAGTACTTC.

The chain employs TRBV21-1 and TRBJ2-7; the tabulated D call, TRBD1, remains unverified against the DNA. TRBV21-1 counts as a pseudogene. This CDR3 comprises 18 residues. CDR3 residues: CASRSKHRDRPHSYEQYF. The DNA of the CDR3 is TGTGCCAGCAGATCGAAACACCGGGACAGGCCCCACTCCTACGAGCAGTACTTC.

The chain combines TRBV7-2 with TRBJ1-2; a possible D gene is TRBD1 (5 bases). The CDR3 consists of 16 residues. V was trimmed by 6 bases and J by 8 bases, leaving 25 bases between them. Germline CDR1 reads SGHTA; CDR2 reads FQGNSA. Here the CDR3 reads CASRLLTGGGSRGYTF. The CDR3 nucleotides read TGTGCCAGCAGATTACTTACAGGAGGAGGCTCCAGGGGCTACACCTTC.

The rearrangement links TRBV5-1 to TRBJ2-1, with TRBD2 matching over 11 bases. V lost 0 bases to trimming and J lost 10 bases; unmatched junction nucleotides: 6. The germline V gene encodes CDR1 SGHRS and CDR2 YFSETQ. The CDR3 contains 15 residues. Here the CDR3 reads CASSLARVAGGEQFF. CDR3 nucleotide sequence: TGCGCCAGCAGCTTGGCCAGAGTAGCGGGAGGGGAGCAGTTCTTC.

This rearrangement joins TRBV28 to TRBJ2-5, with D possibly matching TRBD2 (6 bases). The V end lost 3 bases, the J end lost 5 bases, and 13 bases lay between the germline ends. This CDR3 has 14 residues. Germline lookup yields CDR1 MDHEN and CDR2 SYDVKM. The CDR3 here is CASSLGLFGETQYF. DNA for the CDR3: TGTGCCAGCAGTTTGGGACTGTTCGGCGAGACCCAGTACTTC.

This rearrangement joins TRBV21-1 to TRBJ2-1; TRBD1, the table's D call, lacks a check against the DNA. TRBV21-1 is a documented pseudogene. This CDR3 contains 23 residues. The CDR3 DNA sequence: TGTGCCAGCAGCAGCGGCCCTCATTCCATTTTGGGACAGCCAAAAGGGAAGGACAATGAGCAGTTCTTC. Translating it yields CASSSGPHSILGQPKGKDNEQFF.

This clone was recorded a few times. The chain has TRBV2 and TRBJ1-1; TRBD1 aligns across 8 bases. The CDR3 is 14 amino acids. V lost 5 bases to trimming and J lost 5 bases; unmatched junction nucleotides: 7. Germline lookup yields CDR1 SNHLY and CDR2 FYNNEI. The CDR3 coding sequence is TGTGCCAGCAGTATGGACAGGGTAGGGACTGAAGCTTTCTTT. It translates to CASSMDRVGTEAFF.

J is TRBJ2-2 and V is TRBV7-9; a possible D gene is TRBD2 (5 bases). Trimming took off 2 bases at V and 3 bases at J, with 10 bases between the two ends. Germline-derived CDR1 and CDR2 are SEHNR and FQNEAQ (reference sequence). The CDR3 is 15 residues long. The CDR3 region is CASSLPGRDTGELFF. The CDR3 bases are TGTGCCAGCAGCTTACCCGGGCGGGACACCGGGGAGCTGTTTTTT.

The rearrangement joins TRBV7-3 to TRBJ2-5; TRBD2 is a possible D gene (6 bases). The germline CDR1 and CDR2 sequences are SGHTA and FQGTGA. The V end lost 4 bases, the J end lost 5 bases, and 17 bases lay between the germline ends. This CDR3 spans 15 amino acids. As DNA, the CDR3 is TGTGCCAGCAGCTCAGGCGGGATAGGGGAGGAGACCCAGTACTTC. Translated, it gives CASSSGGIGEETQYF.

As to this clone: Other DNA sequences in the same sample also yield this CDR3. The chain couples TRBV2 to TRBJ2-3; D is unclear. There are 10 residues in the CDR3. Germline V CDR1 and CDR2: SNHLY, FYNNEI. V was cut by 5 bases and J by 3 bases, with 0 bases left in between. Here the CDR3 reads CASSTDTQYF. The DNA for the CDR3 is TGTGCCAGCAGTACAGATACGCAGTATTTT.

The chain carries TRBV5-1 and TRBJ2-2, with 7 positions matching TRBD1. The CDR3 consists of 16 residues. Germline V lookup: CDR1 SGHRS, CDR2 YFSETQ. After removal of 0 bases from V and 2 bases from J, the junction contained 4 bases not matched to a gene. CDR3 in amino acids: CASSLAGTDNTGELFF. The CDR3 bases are TGCGCCAGCAGCTTGGCCGGGACAGATAACACCGGGGAGCTGTTTTTT.

In DNA, the CDR3 is TGTGCCAGCAGATCCCCCGGGACAGGGGACAATGAGCAGTTCTTC. Amino acids: CASRSPGTGDNEQFF. This chain links TRBV27 with TRBJ2-1; 10 bases are a match to TRBD1. The junction had 7 bases not matched to a gene; V was cut back by 6 bases and J by 5 bases. The CDR3 is 15 amino acids. Germline assignment: CDR1 MNHEY and CDR2 SMNVEV (reference sequence).

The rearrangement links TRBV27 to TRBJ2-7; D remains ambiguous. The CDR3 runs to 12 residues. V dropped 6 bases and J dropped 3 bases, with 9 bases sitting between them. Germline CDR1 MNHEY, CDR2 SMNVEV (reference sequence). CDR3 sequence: CASRQNGYEQYF. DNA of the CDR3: TGTGCCAGCAGACAGAACGGCTACGAGCAGTACTTC.

CDR3 DNA: TGCAGCGTTGAAGAGGGTTACGCTGGAAACTATGGCTACACCTTC. Its translation is CSVEEGYAGNYGYTF. The V gene is TRBV29-1, the J gene TRBJ1-2; the D is unclear. The CDR3 length is 15 residues. Germline V gene lookup returns CDR1 SQVTM and CDR2 ANQGSEA. V dropped 0 bases and J dropped 2 bases, with 13 bases sitting between them.